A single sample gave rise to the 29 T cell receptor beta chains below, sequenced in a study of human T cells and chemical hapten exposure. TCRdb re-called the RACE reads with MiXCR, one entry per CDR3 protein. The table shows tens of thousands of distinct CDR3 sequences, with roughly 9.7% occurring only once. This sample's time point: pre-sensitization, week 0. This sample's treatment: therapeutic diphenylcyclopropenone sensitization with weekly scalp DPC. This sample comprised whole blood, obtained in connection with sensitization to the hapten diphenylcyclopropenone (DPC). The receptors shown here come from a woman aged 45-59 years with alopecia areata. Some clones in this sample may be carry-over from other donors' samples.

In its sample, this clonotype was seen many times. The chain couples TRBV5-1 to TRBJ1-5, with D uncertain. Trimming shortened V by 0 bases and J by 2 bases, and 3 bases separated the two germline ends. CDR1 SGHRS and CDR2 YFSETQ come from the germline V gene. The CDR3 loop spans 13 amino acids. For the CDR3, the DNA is TGCGCCAGCAGCTTGGTAGGCAATCAGCCCCAGCATTTT. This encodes CASSLVGNQPQHF.

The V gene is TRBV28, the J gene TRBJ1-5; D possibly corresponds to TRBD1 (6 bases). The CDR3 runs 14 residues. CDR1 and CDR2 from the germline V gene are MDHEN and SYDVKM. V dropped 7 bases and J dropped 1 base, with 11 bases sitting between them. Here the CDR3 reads CASILTGSNQPQHF. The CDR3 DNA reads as TGTGCCAGCATCCTAACAGGGAGCAATCAGCCCCAGCATTTT.

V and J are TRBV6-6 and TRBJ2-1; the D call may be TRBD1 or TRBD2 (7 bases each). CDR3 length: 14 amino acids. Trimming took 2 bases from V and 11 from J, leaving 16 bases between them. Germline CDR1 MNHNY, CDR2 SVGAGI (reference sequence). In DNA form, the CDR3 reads TGTGCCAGCAGTTACCCCCAGGGGGGGGGAAAGCAGTTCTTC. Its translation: CASSYPQGGGKQFF.

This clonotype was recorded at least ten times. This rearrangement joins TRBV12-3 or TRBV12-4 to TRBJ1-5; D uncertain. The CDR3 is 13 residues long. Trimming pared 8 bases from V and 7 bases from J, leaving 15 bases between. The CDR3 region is CASGRLGNQPQHF. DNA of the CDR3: TGTGCCAGCGGAAGGTTGGGAAACCAGCCCCAGCATTTT.

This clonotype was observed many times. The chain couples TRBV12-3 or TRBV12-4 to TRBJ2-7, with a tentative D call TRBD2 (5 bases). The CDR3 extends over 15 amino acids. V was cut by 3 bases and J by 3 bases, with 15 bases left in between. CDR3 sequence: CASSFIGVEGYEQYF. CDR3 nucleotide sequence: TGTGCCAGCAGTTTTATTGGGGTAGAGGGCTACGAGCAGTACTTC.

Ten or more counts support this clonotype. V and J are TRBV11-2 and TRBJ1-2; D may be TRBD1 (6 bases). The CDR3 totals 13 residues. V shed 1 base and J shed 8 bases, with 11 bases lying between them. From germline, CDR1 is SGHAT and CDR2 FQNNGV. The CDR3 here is CASSLGQERGYTF. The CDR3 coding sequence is TGTGCCAGCAGCTTAGGACAGGAAAGGGGCTACACCTTC.

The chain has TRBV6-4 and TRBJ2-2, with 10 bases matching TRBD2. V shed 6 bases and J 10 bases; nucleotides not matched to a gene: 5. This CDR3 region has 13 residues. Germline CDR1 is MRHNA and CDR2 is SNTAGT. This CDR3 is CASSSSGGLELFF. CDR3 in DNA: TGTGCCAGCAGCTCTAGCGGGGGCCTGGAGCTGTTTTTT.

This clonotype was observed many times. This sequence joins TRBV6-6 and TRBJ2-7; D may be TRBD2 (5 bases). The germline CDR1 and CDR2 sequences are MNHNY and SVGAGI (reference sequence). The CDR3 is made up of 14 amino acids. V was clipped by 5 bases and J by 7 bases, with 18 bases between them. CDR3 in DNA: TGTGCCAGCAGTCAAATGGCCAAAACGGGGGAGCAGTACTTC. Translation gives CASSQMAKTGEQYF.

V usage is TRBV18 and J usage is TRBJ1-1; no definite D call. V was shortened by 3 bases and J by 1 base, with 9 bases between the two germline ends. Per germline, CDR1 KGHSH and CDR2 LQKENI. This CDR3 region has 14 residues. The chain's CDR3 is CASSPIPRNTEAFF. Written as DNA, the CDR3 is TGTGCCAGCTCACCGATTCCTCGGAACACTGAAGCTTTCTTT.

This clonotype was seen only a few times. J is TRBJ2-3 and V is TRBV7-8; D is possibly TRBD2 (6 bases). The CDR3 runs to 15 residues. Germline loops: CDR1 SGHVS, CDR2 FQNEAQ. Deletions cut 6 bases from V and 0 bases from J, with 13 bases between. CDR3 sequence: CASSAWRGSTDTQYF. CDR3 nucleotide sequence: TGTGCCAGCAGTGCTTGGCGGGGCAGCACAGATACGCAGTATTTT.

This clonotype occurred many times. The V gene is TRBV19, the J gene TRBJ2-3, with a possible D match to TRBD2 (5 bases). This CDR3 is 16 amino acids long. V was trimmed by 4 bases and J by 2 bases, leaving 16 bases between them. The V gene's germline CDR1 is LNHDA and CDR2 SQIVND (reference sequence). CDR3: CASSTSAGRTTDTQYF. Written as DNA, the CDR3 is TGTGCCAGTAGTACGTCGGCGGGTCGGACCACAGATACGCAGTATTTT.

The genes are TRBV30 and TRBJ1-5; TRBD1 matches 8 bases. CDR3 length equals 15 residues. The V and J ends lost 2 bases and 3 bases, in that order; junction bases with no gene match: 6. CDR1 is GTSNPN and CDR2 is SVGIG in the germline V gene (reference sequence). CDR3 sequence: CAWSTGQGLNQPQHF. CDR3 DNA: TGTGCCTGGAGTACCGGACAGGGCCTCAATCAGCCCCAGCATTTT.

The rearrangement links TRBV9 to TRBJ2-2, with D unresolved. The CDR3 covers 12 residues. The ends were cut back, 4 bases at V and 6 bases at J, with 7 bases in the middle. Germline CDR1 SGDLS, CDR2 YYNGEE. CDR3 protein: CASSSRPGELFF. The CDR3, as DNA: TGTGCCAGCAGCTCACGTCCCGGGGAGCTGTTTTTT.

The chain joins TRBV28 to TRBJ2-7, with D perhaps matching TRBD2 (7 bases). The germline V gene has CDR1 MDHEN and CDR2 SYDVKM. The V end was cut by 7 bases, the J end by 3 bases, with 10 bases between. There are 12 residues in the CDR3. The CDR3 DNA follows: TGTGCCAGCAAGGGGGGGCACTACGAGCAGTACTTC. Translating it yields CASKGGHYEQYF.

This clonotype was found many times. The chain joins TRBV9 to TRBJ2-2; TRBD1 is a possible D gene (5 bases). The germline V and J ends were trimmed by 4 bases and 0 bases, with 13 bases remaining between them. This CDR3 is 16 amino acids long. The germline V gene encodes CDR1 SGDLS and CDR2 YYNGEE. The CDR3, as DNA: TGTGCCAGCAGCTGGACAAACGCCCCGAACACCGGGGAGCTGTTTTTT. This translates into CASSWTNAPNTGELFF.

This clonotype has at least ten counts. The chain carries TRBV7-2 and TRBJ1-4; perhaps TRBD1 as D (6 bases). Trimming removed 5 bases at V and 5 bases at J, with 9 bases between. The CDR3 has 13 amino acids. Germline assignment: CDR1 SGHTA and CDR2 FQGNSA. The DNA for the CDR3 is TGTGCCAGCAGCCGGACAGTAAATGAAAAACTGTTTTTT. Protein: CASSRTVNEKLFF.

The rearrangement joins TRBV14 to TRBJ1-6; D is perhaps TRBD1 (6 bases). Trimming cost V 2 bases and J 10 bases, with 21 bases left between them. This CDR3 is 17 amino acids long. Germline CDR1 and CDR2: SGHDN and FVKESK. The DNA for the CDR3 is TGTGCCAGCAGCCAAAGGGTCCTCAGGGGTTTACGCTCACCCCTCCACTTT. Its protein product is CASSQRVLRGLRSPLHF.

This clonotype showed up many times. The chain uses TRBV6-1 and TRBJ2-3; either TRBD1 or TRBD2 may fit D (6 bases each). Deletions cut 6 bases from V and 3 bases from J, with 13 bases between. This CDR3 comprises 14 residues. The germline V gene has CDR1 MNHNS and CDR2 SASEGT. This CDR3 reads CASRGQGRTDTQYF. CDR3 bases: TGTGCCAGCAGAGGCCAGGGGAGGACAGATACGCAGTATTTT.

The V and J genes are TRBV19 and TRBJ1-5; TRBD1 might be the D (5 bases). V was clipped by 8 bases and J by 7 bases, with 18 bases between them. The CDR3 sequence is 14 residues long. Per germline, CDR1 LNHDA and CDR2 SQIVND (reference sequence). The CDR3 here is CASCSRDGYQPQHF. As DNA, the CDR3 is TGTGCCAGTTGCTCCCGGGACGGGTACCAGCCCCAGCATTTT.

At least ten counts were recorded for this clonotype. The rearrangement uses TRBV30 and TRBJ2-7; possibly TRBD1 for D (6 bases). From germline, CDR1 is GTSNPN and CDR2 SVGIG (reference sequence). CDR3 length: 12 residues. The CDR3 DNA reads TGTGCGTTGGACAGTTATCGGGACGAGCAGTACTTC. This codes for CALDSYRDEQYF.

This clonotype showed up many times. CDR3 region: CASSVGNGGRTDTQYF. CDR3 in DNA: TGTGCCAGCAGCGTAGGTAACGGGGGCCGCACAGATACGCAGTATTTT. The genes are TRBV9 and TRBJ2-3, with D possibly called TRBD1 or TRBD2 (6 bases each). This CDR3 has 16 residues. The V end lost 0 bases, the J end lost 1 base, and 12 bases lay between the germline ends. Germline V lookup: CDR1 SGDLS, CDR2 YYNGEE.

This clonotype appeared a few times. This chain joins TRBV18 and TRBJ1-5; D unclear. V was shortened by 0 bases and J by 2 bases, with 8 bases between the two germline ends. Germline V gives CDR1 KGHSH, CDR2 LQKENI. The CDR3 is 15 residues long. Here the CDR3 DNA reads TGTGCCAGCTCACCACCGGGTATGCGCAATCAGCCCCAGCATTTT. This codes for CASSPPGMRNQPQHF.

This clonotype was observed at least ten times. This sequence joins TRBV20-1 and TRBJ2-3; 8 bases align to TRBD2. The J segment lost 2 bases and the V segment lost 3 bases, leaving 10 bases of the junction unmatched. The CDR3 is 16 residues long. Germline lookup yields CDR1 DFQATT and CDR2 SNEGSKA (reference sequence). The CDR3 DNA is TGCAGTGCTAGCAGGTCACTAGCGGTCCCCACAGATACGCAGTATTTT. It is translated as CSASRSLAVPTDTQYF.

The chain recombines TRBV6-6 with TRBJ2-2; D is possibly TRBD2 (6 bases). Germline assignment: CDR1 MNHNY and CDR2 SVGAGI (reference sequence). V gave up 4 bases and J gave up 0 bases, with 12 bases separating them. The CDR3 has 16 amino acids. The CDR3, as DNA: TGTGCCAGCAGTTTCCCGGGACTGACGAACACCGGGGAGCTGTTTTTT. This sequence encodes CASSFPGLTNTGELFF.

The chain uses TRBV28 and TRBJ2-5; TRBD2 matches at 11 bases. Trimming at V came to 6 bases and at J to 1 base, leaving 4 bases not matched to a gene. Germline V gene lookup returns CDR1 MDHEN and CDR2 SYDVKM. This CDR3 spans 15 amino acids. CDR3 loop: CASRSGTSGQETQYF. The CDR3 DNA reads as TGTGCCAGCAGGTCCGGGACTAGCGGCCAAGAGACCCAGTACTTC.

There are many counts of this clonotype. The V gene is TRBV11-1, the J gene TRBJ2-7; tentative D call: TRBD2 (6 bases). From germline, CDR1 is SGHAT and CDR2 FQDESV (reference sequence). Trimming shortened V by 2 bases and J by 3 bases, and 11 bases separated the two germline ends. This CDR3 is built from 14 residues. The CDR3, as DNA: TGTGCCAGCAGCTTAAGGCTGGGAGGCTACGAGCAGTACTTC. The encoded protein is CASSLRLGGYEQYF.

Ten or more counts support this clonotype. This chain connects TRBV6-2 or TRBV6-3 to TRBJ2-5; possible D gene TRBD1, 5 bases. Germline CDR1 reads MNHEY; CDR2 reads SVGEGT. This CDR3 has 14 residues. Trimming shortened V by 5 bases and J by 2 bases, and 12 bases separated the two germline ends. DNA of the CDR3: TGTGCCAGCAGTCCCGCAGGGCGGCAAGAGACCCAGTACTTC. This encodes CASSPAGRQETQYF.

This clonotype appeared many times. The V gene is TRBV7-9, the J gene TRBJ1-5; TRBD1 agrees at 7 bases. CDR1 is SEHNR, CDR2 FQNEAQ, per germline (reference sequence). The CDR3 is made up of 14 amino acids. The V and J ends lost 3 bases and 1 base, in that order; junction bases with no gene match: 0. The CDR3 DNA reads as TGTGCCAGCAGCTTGACAGGGAGCAATCAGCCCCAGCATTTT. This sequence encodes CASSLTGSNQPQHF.

CDR3 protein: CASGGRPSGANVLTF. CDR3 in DNA: TGTGCCAGCGGGGGACGGCCCTCTGGGGCCAACGTCCTGACTTTC. V usage is TRBV28 and J usage is TRBJ2-6; D tentatively fits TRBD1 or TRBD2 (5 bases each). CDR3 size: 15 residues. Germline V gene sequence: CDR1 MDHEN, CDR2 SYDVKM. V lost 8 bases, J lost 0 bases, and 11 bases lay in between. Combining the CDR3 with reference TRBV28 and TRBJ2-6 gives the whole variable domain DVKVTQSSRYLVKRTGEKVFLECVQDMDHENMFWYRQDPGLGLRLIYFSYDVKMKEKGDIPEGYSVSREKKERFSLILESASTNQTSMYLCASGGRPSGANVLTFGAGSRLTVL.